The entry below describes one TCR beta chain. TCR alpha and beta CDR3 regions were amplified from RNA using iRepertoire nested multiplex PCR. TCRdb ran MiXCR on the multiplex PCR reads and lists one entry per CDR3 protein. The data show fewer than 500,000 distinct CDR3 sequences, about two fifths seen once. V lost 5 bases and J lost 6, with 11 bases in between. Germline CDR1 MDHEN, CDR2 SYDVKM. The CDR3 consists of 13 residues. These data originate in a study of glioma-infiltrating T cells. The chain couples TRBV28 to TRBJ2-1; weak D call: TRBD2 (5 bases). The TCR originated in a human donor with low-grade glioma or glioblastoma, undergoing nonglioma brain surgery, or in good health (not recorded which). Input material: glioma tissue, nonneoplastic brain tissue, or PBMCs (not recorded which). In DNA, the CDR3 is TGTGCCAGCAGTCCGAGGGTCGTCAATGAGCAGTTCTTC. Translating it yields CASSPRVVNEQFF.